The 18 T cell receptor beta chains below all came from one sample that was sequenced in a study of cytomegalovirus exposure and HLA in healthy donors. The PCR used 60 Vbeta and 13 Jbeta primers. Clones were read by immunoSEQ multiplex PCR, and TCRdb kept only the in-frame ones, dropping some. The repertoire includes nearly 110,000 clones, 65% to 80% of them detected once, and around 2.7% sits in the top ten. The sample taken for sequencing was PBMCs. The receptors originated from a male donor in good health and CMV-seropositive.

The chain joins TRBV5-6 to TRBJ2-2, with a possible D match to TRBD2 (5 bases). V lost 1 base to trimming and J lost 0 bases, with 10 bases between them. The CDR3 loop spans 16 amino acids. From germline, CDR1 is SGHDT and CDR2 YYEEEE. As DNA, the CDR3 is TGTGCCAGCAGCTTGTTCGGAGGACCGAACACCGGGGAGCTGTTTTTT. Amino acid sequence: CASSLFGGPNTGELFF. Full variable domain (rest looked up from reference TRBV5-6 and TRBJ2-2): DAGVTQSPTHLIKTRGQQVTLRCSPKSGHDTVSWYQQALGQGPQFIFQYYEEEERQRGNFPDRFSGHQFPNYSSELNVNALLLGDSALYLCASSLFGGPNTGELFFGEGSRLTVL.

J is TRBJ1-2 and V is TRBV4-2; D is possibly TRBD1 (5 bases). The V end was cut by 8 bases, the J end by 3 bases, with 31 bases between. The CDR3 has 19 residues. CDR1 is LGHNA, CDR2 YNFKEQ, per germline. CDR3 in DNA: TGTGCCAGCGCCCAGACAGCTGATCTTGCCCTGACTGATGACTATGGCTACACCTTC. Protein: CASAQTADLALTDDYGYTF.

The J gene is TRBJ2-1, the V gene TRBV15; D call uncertain. The V and J ends lost 0 bases and 4 bases respectively, with 7 bases between them. The CDR3 runs 14 residues. Germline V gene lookup returns CDR1 LNHNV and CDR2 YYDKDF (reference sequence). CDR3 region: CATSRDQLYNEQFF. In DNA form, the CDR3 reads TGTGCCACCAGCAGAGATCAGTTATACAATGAGCAGTTCTTC.

This chain connects TRBV6-5 to TRBJ1-2; 8 nucleotides line up with TRBD1. The ends lost 4 bases at V and 5 bases at J; junction bases unmatched: 6. The length of the CDR3 is 14 residues. CDR1 MNHEY and CDR2 SVGAGI come from the germline V gene. CDR3 sequence (DNA): TGTGCCAGCAGTTTGACAGGGGTCGGGTATGGCTACACCTTC. Translating gives CASSLTGVGYGYTF.

The chain has TRBV13 and TRBJ2-5; 8 nucleotides line up with TRBD1. V gave up 1 base and J gave up 2 bases; unmatched junction bases: 3. From germline, CDR1 is PRHDT and CDR2 FYEKMQ (reference sequence). The CDR3 totals 15 residues. The DNA for the CDR3 is TGTGCCAGCAGCTTAGCAGGGGGCGGGCAAGAGACCCAGTACTTC. Amino acids: CASSLAGGGQETQYF.

The rearrangement joins TRBV28 to TRBJ2-7; D may be TRBD1 (5 bases). Germline-derived CDR1 and CDR2 are MDHEN and SYDVKM. Trimming cost V 6 bases and J 3 bases, with 12 bases left between them. The CDR3 spans 13 residues. The CDR3 is CASRPVGLYEQYF. Written as DNA, the CDR3 is TGTGCCAGCAGACCAGTGGGGCTCTACGAGCAGTACTTC.

The V call is TRBV6-1, the J call TRBJ2-1; the D gene is possibly TRBD1 (6 bases). Germline values: CDR1 MNHNS, CDR2 SASEGT. The length of the CDR3 is 15 residues. V was trimmed by 6 bases and J by 8 bases, leaving 20 bases between them. The CDR3: CASRTMKMGADEQFF. The CDR3 DNA reads TGTGCCAGCAGGACGATGAAGATGGGGGCCGATGAGCAGTTCTTC.

This chain joins TRBV7-9 and TRBJ2-1; D is undetermined. Germline CDR1 is SEHNR and CDR2 is FQNEAQ (reference sequence). The ends were cut back, 5 bases at V and 5 bases at J, with 13 bases in the middle. The CDR3 consists of 14 residues. The CDR3 loop is CASSATPTNNEQFF. CDR3 sequence (DNA): TGTGCCAGCAGCGCGACCCCTACTAACAATGAGCAGTTCTTC.

V gene TRBV29-1 combines with J gene TRBJ2-1; 7 nucleotides match TRBD2. V dropped 0 bases and J dropped 2; count of bases not matched to a gene: 7. The CDR3 spans 16 residues. Germline V CDR1 and CDR2: SQVTM, ANQGSEA. CDR3 loop: CSVEDPAGATYNEQFF. The CDR3 DNA reads as TGCAGCGTTGAAGATCCGGCGGGAGCTACCTACAATGAGCAGTTCTTC.

The rearrangement joins TRBV7-9 to TRBJ1-1; D uncertain. V was shortened by 1 base and J by 4 bases, with 16 bases between the two germline ends. The CDR3 has 16 amino acids. Germline V lookup: CDR1 SEHNR, CDR2 FQNEAQ (reference sequence). Here the CDR3 reads CASSLVPGLLGTEAFF. As DNA, the CDR3 is TGTGCCAGCAGCTTAGTTCCAGGCCTACTGGGCACTGAAGCTTTCTTT.

The chain employs TRBV28 and TRBJ2-1; D might be TRBD2 (6 bases). CDR3 length: 15 amino acids. V dropped 5 bases and J dropped 2 bases, with 13 bases sitting between them. Germline V gene lookup returns CDR1 MDHEN and CDR2 SYDVKM. The CDR3 loop reads CASSGGGSAYNEQFF. The CDR3 DNA reads as TGTGCCAGCAGTGGGGGAGGAAGTGCCTACAATGAGCAGTTCTTC.

J is TRBJ1-2 and V is TRBV11-2; D remains ambiguous. The CDR3 covers 15 residues. Germline-derived CDR1 and CDR2 are SGHAT and FQNNGV. The germline V and J ends were trimmed by 3 bases and 4 bases, with 15 bases remaining between them. CDR3: CASSLVQDSGYGYTF. The CDR3 coding sequence is TGTGCCAGCAGCTTGGTCCAGGACTCGGGCTATGGCTACACCTTC.

The chain employs TRBV28 and TRBJ2-3, with TRBD1 as a possible D gene (6 bases). CDR3 length equals 13 residues. V was trimmed by 8 bases and J by 2 bases, leaving 11 bases between them. The germline gives CDR1 MDHEN, CDR2 SYDVKM. The CDR3 spells CASSRTVTDTQYF. The CDR3 bases are TGTGCCAGCTCCCGGACAGTCACAGATACGCAGTATTTT.

The chain carries TRBV28 and TRBJ1-1; D unresolved. The germline V gene encodes CDR1 MDHEN and CDR2 SYDVKM. The length of the CDR3 is 14 residues. V was cut by 7 bases and J by 1 base, with 13 bases left in between. CDR3 bases: TGTGCCAGCACCCTGCACCCGGGGAACACTGAAGCTTTCTTT. This translates into CASTLHPGNTEAFF.

The V and J genes are TRBV9 and TRBJ2-1; unclear D gene. The CDR3 loop spans 13 amino acids. Between the trimmed V and J ends, which lost 0 bases and 11 bases, there was a span of 12 bases. CDR1 and CDR2 from the germline V gene are SGDLS and YYNGEE. In nucleotides, the CDR3 is TGTGCCAGCAGCGTAGTGACCTCAGCGCAGCAGTTCTTC. It specifies CASSVVTSAQQFF.

This chain uses TRBV6-5 with TRBJ2-5; the match to TRBD2 covers 9 bases. The CDR3 spans 13 residues. Unmatched junction bases numbered 4, after V lost 8 bases and J lost 3 bases. Germline V gene sequence: CDR1 MNHEY, CDR2 SVGAGI. The CDR3 sequence: CASARLAEETQYF. CDR3 sequence (DNA): TGTGCCAGCGCGCGACTAGCGGAAGAGACCCAGTACTTC.

This chain uses TRBV7-2 with TRBJ2-7, with D possibly TRBD1 on 6 matching bases. V gave up 4 bases and J gave up 1 base, with 8 bases separating them. Per the germline V gene, CDR1 is SGHTA and CDR2 is FQGNSA. The CDR3 has 13 amino acids. The CDR3 loop reads CASSSGESYEQYF. DNA for the CDR3: TGTGCCAGCAGCTCAGGGGAATCCTACGAGCAGTACTTC.

The chain employs TRBV18 and TRBJ1-6; 9 nucleotides align to TRBD1. Germline V gives CDR1 KGHSH, CDR2 LQKENI. CDR3 length: 15 residues. V lost 4 bases, J lost 6 bases, and 4 bases stayed unmatched. For the CDR3, the DNA is TGTGCCAGCTCACTCGGACAGGGGTCTAATTCACCCCTCCACTTT. It codes for CASSLGQGSNSPLHF.